The sequence of this T cell receptor beta chain was determined in a study of blood T cell repertoires in COVID-19. In the study overall: Samples taken during acute and convalescent COVID-19 were collected in the United States, Italy and Spain.

This table comes from immunoSEQ multiplex PCR, and its TCRdb copy is limited to in-frame clones, with some not included. The sample lists around 300,000 clones; approximately 89% were seen once. Deletions cut 7 bases from V and 1 base from J, with 10 bases between. The length of the CDR3 is 13 residues. The chain employs TRBV12-3 or TRBV12-4 and TRBJ1-1; D might be TRBD1 (5 bases). The receptor comes from a woman in her twenties or thirties who had recovered from COVID-19. Source material: PBMCs or T cells enriched from blood (not recorded which). The CDR3, as DNA: TGTGCCAGCATTGGTCAGGGGAACACTGAAGCTTTCTTT. Translated: CASIGQGNTEAFF.